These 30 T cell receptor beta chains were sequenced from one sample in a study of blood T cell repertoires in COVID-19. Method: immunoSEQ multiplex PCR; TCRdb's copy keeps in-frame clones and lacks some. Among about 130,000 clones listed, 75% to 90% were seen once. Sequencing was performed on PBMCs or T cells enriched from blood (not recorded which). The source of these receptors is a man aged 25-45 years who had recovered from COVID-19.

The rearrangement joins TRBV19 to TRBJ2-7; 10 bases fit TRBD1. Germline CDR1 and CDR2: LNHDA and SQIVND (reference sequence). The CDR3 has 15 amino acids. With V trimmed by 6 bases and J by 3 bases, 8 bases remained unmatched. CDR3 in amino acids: CASSQDRGGRYEQYF. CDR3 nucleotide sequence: TGTGCCAGTAGCCAGGACAGGGGGGGCCGCTACGAGCAGTACTTC.

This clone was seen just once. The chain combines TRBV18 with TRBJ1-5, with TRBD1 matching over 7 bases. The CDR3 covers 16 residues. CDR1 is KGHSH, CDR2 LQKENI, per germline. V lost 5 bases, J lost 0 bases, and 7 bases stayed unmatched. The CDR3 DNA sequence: TGTGCCAGCTCAGCGGAGGGACAGTATAGCAATCAGCCCCAGCATTTT. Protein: CASSAEGQYSNQPQHF.

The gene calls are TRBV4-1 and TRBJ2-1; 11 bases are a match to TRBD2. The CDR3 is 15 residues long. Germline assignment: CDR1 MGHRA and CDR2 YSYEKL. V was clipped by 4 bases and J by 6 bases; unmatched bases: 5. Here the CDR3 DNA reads TGCGCCAGCAGCCCTCTCGGACTAGCGGGCAATGAGCAGTTCTTC. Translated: CASSPLGLAGNEQFF.

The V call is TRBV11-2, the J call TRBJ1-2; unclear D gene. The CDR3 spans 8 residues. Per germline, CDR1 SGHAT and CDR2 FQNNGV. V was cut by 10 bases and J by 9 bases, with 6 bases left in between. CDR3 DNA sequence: TGTGCCACCGGGAGCTACACCTTC. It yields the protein CATGSYTF.

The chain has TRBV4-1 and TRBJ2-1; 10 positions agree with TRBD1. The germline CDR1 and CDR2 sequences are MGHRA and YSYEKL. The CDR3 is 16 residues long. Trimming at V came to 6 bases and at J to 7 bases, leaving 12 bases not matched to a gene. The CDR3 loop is CASSKRGTGVWNEQFF. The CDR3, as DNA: TGCGCCAGCAGTAAGAGGGGGACAGGGGTGTGGAATGAGCAGTTCTTC.

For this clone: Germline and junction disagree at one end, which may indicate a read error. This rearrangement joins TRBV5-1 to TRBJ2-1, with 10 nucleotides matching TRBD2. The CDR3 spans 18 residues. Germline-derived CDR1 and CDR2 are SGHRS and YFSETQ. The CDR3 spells CASSSTHGLADSYNEQFF. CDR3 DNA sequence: TGTGCCAGCAGCTCTACCCATGGACTAGCGGACTCCTACAATGAGCAGTTCTTC.

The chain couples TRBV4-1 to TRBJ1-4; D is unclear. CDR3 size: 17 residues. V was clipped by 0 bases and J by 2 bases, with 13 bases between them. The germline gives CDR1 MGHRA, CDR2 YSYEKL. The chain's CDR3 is CASSQDRGGDTNEKLFF. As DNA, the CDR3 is TGCGCCAGCAGCCAAGATAGAGGAGGTGACACTAATGAAAAACTGTTTTTT.

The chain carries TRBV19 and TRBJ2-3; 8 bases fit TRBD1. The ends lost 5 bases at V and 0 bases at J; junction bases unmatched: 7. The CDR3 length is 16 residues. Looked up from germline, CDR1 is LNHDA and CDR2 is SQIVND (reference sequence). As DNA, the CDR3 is TGTGCCAGTAGTCCGACAGGGGCCTCTAGCACAGATACGCAGTATTTT. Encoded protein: CASSPTGASSTDTQYF.

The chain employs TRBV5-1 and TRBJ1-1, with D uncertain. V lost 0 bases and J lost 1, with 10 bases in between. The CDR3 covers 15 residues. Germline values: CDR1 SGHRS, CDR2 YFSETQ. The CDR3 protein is CASSLGGPPNTEAFF. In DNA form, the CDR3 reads TGCGCCAGCAGCTTGGGTGGGCCCCCGAACACTGAAGCTTTCTTT.

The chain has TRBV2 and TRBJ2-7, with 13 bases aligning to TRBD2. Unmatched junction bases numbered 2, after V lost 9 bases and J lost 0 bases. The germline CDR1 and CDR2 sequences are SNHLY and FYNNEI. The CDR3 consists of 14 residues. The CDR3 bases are TGTGCCAGGGGGACTAGCGGGAACTCCTACGAGCAGTACTTC. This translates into CARGTSGNSYEQYF.

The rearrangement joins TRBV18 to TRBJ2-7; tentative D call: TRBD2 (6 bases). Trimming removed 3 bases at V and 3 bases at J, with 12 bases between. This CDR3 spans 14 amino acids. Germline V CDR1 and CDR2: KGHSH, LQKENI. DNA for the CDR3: TGTGCCAGCTCACCCGGCGGGACGAGCTACGAGCAGTACTTC. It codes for CASSPGGTSYEQYF.

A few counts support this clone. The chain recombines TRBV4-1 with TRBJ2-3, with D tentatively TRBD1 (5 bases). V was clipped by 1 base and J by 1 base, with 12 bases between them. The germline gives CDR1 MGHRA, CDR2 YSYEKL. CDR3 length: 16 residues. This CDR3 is CASSQVGLGGTDTQYF. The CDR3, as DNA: TGCGCCAGCAGCCAAGTTGGGTTAGGGGGCACAGATACGCAGTATTTT.

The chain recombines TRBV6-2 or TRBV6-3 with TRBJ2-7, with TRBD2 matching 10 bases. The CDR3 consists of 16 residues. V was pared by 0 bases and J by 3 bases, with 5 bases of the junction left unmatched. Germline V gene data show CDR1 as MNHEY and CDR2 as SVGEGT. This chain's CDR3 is CASSYSQAGGNYEQYV. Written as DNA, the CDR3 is TGTGCCAGCAGTTACTCCCAAGCGGGGGGGAACTACGAGCAGTACGTC.

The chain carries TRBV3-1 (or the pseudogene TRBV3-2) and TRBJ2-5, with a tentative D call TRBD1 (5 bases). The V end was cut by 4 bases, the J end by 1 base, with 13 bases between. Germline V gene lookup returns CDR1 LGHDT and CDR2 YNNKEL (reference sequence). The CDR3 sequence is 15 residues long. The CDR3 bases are TGTGCCAGCAGCCGAACCACAGGCCGCCAAGAGACCCAGTACTTC. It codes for CASSRTTGRQETQYF.

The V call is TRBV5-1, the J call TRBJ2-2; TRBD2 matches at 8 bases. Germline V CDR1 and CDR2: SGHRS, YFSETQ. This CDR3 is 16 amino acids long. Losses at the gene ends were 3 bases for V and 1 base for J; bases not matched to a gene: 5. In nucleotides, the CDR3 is TGCGCCAGCAGCTACTCTGCGGGAGGGAACACCGGGGAGCTGTTTTTT. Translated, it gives CASSYSAGGNTGELFF.

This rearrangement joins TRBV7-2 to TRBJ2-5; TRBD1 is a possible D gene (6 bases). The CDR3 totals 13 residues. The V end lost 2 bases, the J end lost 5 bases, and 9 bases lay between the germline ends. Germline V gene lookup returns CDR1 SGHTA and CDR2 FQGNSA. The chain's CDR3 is CASSLNRVETQYF. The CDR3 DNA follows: TGTGCCAGCAGCTTAAACAGGGTGGAGACCCAGTACTTC.

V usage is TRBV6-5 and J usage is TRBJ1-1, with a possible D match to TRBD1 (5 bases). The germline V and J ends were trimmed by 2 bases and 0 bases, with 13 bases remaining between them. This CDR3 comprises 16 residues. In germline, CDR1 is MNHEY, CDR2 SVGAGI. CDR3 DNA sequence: TGTGCCAGCAGTTACGACCTCCCGGGGGTGAACACTGAAGCTTTCTTT. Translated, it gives CASSYDLPGVNTEAFF.

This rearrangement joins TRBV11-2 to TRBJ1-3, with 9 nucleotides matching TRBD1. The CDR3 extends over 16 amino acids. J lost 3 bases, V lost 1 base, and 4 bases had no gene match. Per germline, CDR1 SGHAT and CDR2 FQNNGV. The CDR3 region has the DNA TGTGCCAGCAGCTTAGCCGGGACAGGGCGTGGAAACACCATATATTTT. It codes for CASSLAGTGRGNTIYF.

The CDR3: CASSLIPSANRGSSYNEQFF. In nucleotides, the CDR3 is TGTGCCAGCAGCCTCATCCCTTCGGCCAACAGGGGAAGCTCCTACAATGAGCAGTTCTTC. The V gene is TRBV9, the J gene TRBJ2-1; 7 nucleotides agree with TRBD1. V gave up 4 bases and J gave up 0 bases; unmatched junction bases: 19. The CDR3 has 20 amino acids. Germline CDR1 SGDLS, CDR2 YYNGEE.

The CDR3 DNA reads TGTGCCACCAGCAGGGGGACAGGTTACAGCCACGAGCAGTACGTC. Translation gives CATSRGTGYSHEQYV. The gene calls are TRBV15 and TRBJ2-7, with TRBD1 matching 8 bases. CDR3 length: 15 residues. V was pared by 3 bases and J by 5 bases, with 9 bases of the junction left unmatched. Germline assignment: CDR1 LNHNV and CDR2 YYDKDF (reference sequence).

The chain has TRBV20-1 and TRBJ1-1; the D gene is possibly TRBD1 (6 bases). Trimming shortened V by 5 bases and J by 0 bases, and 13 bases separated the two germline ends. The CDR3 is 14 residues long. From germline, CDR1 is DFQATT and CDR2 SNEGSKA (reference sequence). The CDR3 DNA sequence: TGCAGTGCTCGTGGAGGACAGATGAACACTGAAGCTTTCTTT. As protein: CSARGGQMNTEAFF.

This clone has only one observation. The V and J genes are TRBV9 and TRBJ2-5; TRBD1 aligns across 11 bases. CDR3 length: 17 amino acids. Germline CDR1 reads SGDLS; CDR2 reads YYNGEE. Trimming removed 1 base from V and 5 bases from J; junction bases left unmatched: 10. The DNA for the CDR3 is TGTGCCAGCAGCGTAACTTGGGACAGGGGGTTTTTGGAGACCCAGTACTTC. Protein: CASSVTWDRGFLETQYF. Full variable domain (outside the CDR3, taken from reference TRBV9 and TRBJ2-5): DSGVTQTPKHLITATGQRVTLRCSPRSGDLSVYWYQQSLDQGLQFLIQYYNGEERAKGNILERFSAQQFPDLHSELNLSSLELGDSALYFCASSVTWDRGFLETQYFGPGTRLLVL.

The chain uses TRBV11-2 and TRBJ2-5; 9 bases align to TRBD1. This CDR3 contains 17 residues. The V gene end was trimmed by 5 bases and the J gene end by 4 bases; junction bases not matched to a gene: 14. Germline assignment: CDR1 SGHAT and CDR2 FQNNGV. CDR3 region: CASSPPRLTGGGETQYF. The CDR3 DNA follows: TGTGCCAGCAGCCCACCGAGGTTGACAGGGGGTGGAGAGACCCAGTACTTC. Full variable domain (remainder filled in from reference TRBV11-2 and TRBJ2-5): EAGVAQSPRYKIIEKRQSVAFWCNPISGHATLYWYQQILGQGPKLLIQFQNNGVVDDSQLPKDRFSAERLKGVDSTLKIQPAKLEDSAVYLCASSPPRLTGGGETQYFGPGTRLLVL.

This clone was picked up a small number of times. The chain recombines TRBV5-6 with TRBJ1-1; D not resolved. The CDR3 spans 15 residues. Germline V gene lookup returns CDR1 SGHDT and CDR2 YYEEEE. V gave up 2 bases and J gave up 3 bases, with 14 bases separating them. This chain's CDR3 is CASSFLGEEDTEAFF. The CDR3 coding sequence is TGTGCCAGCAGCTTTCTCGGGGAGGAGGACACTGAAGCTTTCTTT.

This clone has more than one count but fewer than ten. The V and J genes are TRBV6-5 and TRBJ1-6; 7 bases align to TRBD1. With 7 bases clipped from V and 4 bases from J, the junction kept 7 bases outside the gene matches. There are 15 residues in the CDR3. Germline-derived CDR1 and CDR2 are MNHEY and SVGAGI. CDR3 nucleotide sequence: TGTGCCAGCATCACAGGGGTAGGGTATAATTCACCCCTCCACTTT. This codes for CASITGVGYNSPLHF.

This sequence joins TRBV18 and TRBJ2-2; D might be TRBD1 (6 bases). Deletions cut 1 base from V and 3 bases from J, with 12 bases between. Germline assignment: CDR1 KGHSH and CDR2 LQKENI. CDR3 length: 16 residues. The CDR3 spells CASSPRNRADTGELFF. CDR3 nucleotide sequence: TGTGCCAGCTCACCACGGAACAGGGCTGACACCGGGGAGCTGTTTTTT.

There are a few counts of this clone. CDR3 nucleotides: TGTGCCTGGAGTGCCTCGACAGCTGAAGCTTTCTTT. It encodes CAWSASTAEAFF. The chain carries TRBV30 and TRBJ1-1; weak D call: TRBD1 (5 bases). CDR3 size: 12 residues. Trimming pared 1 base from V and 6 bases from J, leaving 9 bases between. Germline lookup yields CDR1 GTSNPN and CDR2 SVGIG (reference sequence). The whole variable domain, filled in from reference TRBV30 and TRBJ1-1, reads SQTIHQWPATLVQPVGSPLSLECTVEGTSNPNLYWYRQAAGRGLQLLFYSVGIGQISSEVPQNLSASRPQDRQFILSSKKLLLSDSGFYLCAWSASTAEAFFGQGTRLTVV.

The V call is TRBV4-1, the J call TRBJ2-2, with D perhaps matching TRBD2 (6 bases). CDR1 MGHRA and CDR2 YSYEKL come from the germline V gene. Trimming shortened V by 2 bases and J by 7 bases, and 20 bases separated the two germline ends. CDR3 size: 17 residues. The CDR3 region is CASSQTIAGGVGGELFF. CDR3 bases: TGCGCCAGCAGCCAAACAATCGCTGGAGGGGTAGGCGGGGAGCTGTTTTTT.

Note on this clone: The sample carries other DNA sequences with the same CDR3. CDR3 sequence (DNA): TGTGCCAGCAGCCAAGGACAGGGAAACCAGCCCCAGCATTTT. It specifies CASSQGQGNQPQHF. This chain joins TRBV3-1 (or the pseudogene TRBV3-2) and TRBJ1-5; 7 bases align to TRBD1. Germline assignment: CDR1 LGHDT and CDR2 YNNKEL (reference sequence). This CDR3 contains 14 residues. V was clipped by 1 base and J by 7 bases; unmatched bases: 4.

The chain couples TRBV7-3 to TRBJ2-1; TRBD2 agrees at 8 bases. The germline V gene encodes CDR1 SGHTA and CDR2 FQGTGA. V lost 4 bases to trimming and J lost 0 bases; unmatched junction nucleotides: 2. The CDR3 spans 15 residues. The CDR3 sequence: CASSSLAASYNEQFF. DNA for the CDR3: TGTGCCAGCAGCTCACTAGCGGCCTCCTACAATGAGCAGTTCTTC. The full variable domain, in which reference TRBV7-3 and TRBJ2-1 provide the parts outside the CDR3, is GAGVSQTPSNKVTEKGKYVELRCDPISGHTALYWYRQSLGQGPEFLIYFQGTGAADDSGLPNDRFFAVRPEGSVSTLKIQRTERGDSAVYLCASSSLAASYNEQFFGPGTRLTVL.